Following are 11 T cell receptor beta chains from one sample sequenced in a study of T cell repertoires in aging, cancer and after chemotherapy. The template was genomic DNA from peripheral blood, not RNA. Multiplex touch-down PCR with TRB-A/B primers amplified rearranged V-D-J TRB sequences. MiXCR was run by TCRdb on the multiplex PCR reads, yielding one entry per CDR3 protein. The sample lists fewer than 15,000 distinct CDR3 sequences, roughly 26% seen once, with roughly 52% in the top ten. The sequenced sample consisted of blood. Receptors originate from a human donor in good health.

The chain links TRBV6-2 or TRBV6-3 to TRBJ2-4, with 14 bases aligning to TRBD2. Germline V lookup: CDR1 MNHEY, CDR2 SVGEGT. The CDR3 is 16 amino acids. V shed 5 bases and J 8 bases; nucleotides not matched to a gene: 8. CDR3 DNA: TGTGCCAGCAGTCCCCCGGGACTAGCGGGGGTAGACATTCAGTACTTC. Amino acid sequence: CASSPPGLAGVDIQYF.

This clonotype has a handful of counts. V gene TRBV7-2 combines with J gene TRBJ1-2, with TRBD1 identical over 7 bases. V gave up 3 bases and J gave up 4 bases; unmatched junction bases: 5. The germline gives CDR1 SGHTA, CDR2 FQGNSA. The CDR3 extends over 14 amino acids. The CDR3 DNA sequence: TGTGCCAGCAGCTTTACAGGGGTCCTCTATGGCTACACCTTC. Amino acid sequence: CASSFTGVLYGYTF.

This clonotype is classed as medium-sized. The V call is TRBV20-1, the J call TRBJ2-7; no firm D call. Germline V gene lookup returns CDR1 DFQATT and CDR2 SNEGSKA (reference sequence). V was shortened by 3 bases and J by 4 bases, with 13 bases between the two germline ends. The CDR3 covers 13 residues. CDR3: CSARDMGHYEQYF. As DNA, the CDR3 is TGCAGTGCTAGGGATATGGGCCATTACGAGCAGTACTTC.

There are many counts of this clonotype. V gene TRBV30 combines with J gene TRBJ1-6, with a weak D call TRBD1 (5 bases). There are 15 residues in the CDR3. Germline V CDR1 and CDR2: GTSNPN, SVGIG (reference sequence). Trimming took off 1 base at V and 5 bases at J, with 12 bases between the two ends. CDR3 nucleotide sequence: TGTGCCTGGAGTGCAGGGAAGGGCAATAATTCACCCCTCCACTTT. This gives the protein CAWSAGKGNNSPLHF.

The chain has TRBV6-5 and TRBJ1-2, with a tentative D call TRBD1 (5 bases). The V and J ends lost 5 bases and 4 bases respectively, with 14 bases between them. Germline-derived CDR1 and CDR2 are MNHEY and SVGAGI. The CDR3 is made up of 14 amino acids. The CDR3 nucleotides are TGTGCCAGCAGTGAGCAAACAGGAGTCTATGGCTACACCTTC. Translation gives CASSEQTGVYGYTF.

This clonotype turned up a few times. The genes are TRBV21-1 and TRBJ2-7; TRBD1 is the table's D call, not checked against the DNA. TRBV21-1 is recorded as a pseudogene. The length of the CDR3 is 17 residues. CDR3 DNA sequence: TGTGCCAGCAGCAAAACCCCGAGGACAGGGGGCTCCTACGAGCAGTACTTC. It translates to CASSKTPRTGGSYEQYF.

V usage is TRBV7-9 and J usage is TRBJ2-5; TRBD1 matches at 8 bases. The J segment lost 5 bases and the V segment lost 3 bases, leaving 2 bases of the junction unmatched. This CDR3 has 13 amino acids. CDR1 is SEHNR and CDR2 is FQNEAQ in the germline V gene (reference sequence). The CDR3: CASSLRTGETQYF. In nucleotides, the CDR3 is TGTGCCAGCAGCTTGCGGACAGGGGAGACCCAGTACTTC.

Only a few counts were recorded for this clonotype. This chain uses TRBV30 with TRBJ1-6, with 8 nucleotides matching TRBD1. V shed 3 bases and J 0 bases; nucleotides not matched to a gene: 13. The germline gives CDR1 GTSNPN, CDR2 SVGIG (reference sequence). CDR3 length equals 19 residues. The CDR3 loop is CAWSEGTGYLSSYNSPLHF. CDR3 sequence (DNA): TGTGCCTGGAGCGAAGGGACAGGCTACCTGAGCTCCTATAATTCACCCCTCCACTTT.

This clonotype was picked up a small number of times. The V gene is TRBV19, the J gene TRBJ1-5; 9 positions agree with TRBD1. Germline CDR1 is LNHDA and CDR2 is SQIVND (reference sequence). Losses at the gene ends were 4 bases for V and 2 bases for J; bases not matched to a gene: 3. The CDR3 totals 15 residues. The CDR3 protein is CASSTGQGRNQPQHF. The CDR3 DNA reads TGTGCCAGTAGTACAGGACAGGGGCGCAATCAGCCCCAGCATTTT.

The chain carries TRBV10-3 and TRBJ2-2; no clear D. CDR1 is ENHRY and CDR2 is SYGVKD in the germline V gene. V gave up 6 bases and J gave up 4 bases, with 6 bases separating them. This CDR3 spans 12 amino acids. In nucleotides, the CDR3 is TGTGCCATCAGGAGTCCCACCGGGGAGCTGTTTTTT. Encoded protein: CAIRSPTGELFF.

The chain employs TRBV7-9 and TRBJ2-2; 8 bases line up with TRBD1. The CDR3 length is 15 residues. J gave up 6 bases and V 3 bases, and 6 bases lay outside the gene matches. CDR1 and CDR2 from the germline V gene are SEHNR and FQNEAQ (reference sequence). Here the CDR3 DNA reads TGTGCCAGCAGCTTCGGACAGGGAAACGCCGGGGAGCTGTTTTTT. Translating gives CASSFGQGNAGELFF.